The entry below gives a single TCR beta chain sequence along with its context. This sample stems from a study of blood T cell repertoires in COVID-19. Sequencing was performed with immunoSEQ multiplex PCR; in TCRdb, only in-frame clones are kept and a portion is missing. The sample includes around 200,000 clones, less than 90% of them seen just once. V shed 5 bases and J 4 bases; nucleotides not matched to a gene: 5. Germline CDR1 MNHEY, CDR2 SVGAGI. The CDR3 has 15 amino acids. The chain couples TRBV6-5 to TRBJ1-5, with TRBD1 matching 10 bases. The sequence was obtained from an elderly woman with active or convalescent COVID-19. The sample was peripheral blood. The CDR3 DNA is TGTGCCAGCAGTCAACGGACAGGGGGGAATCAGCCCCAGCATTTT. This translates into CASSQRTGGNQPQHF.